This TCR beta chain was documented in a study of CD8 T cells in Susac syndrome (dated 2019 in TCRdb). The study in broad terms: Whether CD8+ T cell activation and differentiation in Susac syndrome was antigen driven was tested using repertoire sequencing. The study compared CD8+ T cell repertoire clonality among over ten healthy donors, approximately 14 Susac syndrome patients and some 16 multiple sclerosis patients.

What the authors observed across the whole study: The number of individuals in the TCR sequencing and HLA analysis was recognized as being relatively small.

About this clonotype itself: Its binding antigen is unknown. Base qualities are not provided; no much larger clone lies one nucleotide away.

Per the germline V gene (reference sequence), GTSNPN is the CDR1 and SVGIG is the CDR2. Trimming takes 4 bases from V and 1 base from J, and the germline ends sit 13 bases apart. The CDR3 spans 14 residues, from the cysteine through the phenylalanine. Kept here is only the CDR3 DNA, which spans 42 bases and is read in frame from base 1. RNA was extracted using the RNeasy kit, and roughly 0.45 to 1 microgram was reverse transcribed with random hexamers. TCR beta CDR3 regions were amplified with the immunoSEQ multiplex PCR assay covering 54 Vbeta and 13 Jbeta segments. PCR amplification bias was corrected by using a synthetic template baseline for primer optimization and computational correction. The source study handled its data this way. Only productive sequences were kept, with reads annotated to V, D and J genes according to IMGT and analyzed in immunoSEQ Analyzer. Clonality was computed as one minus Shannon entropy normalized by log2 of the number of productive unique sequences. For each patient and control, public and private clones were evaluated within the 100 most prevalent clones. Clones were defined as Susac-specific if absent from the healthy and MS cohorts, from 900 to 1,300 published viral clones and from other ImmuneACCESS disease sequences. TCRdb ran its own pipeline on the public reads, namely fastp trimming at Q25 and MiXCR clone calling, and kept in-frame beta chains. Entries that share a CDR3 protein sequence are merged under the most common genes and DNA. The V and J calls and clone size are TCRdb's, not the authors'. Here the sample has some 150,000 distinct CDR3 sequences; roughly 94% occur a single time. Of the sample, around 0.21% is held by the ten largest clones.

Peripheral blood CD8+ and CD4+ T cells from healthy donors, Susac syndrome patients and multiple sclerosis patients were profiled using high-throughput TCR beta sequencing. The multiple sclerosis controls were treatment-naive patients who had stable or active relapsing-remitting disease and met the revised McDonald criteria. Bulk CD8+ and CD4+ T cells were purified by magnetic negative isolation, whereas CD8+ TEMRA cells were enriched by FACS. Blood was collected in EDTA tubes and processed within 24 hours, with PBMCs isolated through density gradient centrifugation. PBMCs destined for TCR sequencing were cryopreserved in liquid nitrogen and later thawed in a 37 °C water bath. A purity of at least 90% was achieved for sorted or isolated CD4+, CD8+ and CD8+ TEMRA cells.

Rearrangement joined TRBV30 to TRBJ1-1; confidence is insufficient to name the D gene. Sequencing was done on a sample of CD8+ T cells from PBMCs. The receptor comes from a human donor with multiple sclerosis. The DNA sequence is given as TGTGCCTGGAACAACGGGCGGGGGAACACTGAAGCTTTCTTT. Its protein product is CAWNNGRGNTEAFF.